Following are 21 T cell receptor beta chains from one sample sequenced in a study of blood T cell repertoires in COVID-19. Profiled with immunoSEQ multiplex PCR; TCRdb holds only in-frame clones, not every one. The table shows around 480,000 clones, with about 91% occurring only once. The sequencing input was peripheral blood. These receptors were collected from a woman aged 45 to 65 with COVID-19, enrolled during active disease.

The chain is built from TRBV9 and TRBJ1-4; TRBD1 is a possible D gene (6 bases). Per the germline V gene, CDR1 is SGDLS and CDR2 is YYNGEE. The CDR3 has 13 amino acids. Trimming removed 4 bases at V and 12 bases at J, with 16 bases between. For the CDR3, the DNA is TGTGCCAGCAGCCCCCCTATAAACAGGGAACTGTTTTTT. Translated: CASSPPINRELFF.

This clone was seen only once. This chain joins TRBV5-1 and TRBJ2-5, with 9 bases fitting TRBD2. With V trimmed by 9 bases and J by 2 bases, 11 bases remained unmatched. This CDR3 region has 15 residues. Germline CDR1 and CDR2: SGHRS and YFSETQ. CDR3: CATNIAGALQETQYF. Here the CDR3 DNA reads TGCGCCACCAACATAGCGGGGGCCCTACAAGAGACCCAGTACTTC.

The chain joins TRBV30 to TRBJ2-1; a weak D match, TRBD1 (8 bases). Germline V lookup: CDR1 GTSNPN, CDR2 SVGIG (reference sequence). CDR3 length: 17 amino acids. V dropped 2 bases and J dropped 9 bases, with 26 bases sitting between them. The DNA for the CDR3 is TGTGCCTGGAGTAACTTCGGACAGGGAAGGGGGAGGGGTGAGCAGTTCTTC. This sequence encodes CAWSNFGQGRGRGEQFF.

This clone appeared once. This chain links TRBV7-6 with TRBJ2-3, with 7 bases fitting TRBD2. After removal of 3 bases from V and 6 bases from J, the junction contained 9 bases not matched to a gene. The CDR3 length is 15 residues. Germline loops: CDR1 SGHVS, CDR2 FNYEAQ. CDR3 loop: CASSLGSGVGDTQYF. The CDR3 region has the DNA TGTGCCAGCAGCTTGGGGAGCGGGGTAGGGGATACGCAGTATTTT.

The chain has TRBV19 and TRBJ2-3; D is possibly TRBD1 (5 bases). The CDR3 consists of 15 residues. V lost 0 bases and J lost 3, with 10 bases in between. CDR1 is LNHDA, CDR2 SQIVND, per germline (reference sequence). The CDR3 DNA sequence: TGTGCCAGTAGTATAGACAGGGTTGCAACAGATACGCAGTATTTT. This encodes CASSIDRVATDTQYF.

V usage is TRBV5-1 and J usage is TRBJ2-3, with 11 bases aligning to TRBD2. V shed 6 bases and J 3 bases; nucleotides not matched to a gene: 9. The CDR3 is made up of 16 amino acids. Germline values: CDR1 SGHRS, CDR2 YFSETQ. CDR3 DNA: TGCGCCAGCAAGACTATTAGCGGGGGGGAAACAGATACGCAGTATTTT. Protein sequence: CASKTISGGETDTQYF.

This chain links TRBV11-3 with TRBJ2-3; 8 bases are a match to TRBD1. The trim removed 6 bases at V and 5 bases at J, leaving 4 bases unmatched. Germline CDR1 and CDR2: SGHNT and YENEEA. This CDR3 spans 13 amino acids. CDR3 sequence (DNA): TGTGCCAGCAGGAAACAGGGGGGAGATACGCAGTATTTT. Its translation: CASRKQGGDTQYF.

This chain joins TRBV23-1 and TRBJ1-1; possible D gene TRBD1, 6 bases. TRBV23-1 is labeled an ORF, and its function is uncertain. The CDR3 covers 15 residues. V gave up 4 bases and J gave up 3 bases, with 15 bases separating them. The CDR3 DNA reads TGCGCCAGCAGTCGACGCACCGAGGGGGACACTGAAGCTTTCTTT. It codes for CASSRRTEGDTEAFF.

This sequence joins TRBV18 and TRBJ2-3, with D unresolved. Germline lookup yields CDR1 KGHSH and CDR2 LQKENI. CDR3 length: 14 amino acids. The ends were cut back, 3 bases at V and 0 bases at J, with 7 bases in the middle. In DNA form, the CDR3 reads TGTGCCAGCTCACCCTCTCTTAGCACAGATACGCAGTATTTT. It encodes CASSPSLSTDTQYF.

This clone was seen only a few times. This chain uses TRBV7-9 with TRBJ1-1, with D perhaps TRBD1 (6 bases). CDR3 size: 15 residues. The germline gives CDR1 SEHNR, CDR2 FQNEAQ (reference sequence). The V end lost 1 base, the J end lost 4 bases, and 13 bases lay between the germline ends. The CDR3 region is CASSLGAGVGTEAFF. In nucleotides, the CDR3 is TGTGCCAGCAGCTTAGGGGCAGGGGTGGGCACTGAAGCTTTCTTT.

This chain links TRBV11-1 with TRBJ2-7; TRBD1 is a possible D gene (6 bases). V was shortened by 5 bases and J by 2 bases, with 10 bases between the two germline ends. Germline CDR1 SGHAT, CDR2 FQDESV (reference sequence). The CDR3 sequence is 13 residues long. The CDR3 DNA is TGTGCCAGCAGCCTGGGACACCCCTACGAGCAGTACTTC. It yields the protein CASSLGHPYEQYF.

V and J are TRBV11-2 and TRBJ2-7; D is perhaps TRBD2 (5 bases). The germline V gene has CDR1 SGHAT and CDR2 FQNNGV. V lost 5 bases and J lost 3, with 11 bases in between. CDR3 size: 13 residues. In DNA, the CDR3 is TGTGCCAGCAGCCGGGGATCCTACTACGAGCAGTACTTC. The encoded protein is CASSRGSYYEQYF.

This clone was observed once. DNA for the CDR3: TGTGCCAGCAGCAAAGACAGGGGATTAGCTGAAGCTTTCTTT. It translates to CASSKDRGLAEAFF. V and J are TRBV21-1 and TRBJ1-1; the D segment call TRBD1 is taken from the table without a DNA check. TRBV21-1 is marked as a pseudogene. CDR3 length: 14 amino acids.

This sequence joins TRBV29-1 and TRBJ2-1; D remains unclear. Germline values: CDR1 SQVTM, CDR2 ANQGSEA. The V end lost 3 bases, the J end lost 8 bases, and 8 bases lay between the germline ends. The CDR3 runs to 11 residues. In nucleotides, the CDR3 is TGCAGCGTTGAGGTTTTAGATGAGCAGTTCTTC. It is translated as CSVEVLDEQFF.

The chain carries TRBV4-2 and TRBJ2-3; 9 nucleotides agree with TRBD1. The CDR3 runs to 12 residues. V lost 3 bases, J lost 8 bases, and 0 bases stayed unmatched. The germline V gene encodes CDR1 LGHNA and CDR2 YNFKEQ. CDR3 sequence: CASSQGQGTQYF. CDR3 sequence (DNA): TGTGCCAGCAGCCAGGGACAGGGTACGCAGTATTTT.

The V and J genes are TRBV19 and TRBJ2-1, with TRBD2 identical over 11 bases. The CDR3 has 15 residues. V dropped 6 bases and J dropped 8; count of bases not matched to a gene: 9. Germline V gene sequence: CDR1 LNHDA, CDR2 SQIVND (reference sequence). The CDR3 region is CASSTSGGRGDEQFF. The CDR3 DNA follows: TGTGCCAGTAGCACTAGCGGGGGCCGGGGCGATGAGCAGTTCTTC.

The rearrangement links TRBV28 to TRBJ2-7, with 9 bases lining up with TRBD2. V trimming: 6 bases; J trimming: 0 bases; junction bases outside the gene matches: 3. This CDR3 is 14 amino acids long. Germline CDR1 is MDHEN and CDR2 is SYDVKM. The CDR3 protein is CASSYSGSSYEQYF. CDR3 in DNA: TGTGCCAGCAGCTATAGCGGGAGCTCCTACGAGCAGTACTTC.

The DNA of the CDR3 is TGTGCCAGTCAGGCGCGGACAGACGTGGAGGATGGCTACACCTTC. Protein sequence: CASQARTDVEDGYTF. The rearrangement links TRBV5-4 to TRBJ1-2; D might be TRBD1 (6 bases). The ends were cut back, 8 bases at V and 6 bases at J, with 23 bases in the middle. Germline lookup yields CDR1 SGHNT and CDR2 YYREEE (reference sequence). The CDR3 spans 15 residues.

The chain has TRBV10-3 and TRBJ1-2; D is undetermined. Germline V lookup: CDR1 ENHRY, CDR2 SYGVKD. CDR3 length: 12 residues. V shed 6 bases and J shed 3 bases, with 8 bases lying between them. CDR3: CAISAVDYGYTF. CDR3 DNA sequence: TGTGCCATCAGCGCGGTCGACTATGGCTACACCTTC.

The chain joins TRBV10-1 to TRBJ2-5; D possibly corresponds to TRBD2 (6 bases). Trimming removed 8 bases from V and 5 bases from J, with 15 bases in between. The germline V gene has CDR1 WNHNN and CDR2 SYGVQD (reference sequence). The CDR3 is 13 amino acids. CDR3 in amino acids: CASQVEGWETQYF. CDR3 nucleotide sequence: TGCGCCAGCCAGGTGGAGGGTTGGGAGACCCAGTACTTC.

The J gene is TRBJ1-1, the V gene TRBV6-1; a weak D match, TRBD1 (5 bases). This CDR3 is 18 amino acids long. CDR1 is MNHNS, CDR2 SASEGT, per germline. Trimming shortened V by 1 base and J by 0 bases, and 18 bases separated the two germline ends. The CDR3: CASSEDGIPGLMNTEAFF. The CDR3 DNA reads TGTGCCAGCAGTGAAGATGGGATCCCGGGACTGATGAACACTGAAGCTTTCTTT.